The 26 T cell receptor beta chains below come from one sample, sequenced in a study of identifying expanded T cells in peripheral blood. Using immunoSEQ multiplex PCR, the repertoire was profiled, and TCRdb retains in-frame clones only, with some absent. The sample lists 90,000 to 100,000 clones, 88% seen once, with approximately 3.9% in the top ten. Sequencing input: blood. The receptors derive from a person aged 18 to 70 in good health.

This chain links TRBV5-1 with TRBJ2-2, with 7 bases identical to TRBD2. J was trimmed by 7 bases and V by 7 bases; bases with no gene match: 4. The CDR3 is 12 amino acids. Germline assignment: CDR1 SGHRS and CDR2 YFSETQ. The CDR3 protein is CASGREGGELFF. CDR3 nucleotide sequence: TGCGCCAGCGGCAGGGAGGGCGGGGAGCTGTTTTTT. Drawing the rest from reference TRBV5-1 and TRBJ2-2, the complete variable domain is KAGVTQTPRYLIKTRGQQVTLSCSPISGHRSVSWYQQTPGQGLQFLFEYFSETQRNKGNFPGRFSGRQFSNSRSEMNVSTLELGDSALYLCASGREGGELFFGEGSRLTVL.

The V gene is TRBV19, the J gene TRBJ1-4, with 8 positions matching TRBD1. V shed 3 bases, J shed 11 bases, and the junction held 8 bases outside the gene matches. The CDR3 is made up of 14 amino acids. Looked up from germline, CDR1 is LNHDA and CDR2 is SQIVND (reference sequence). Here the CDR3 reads CASSIGQGADKLFF. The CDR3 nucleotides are TGTGCCAGTAGTATCGGGCAGGGGGCGGATAAACTGTTTTTT.

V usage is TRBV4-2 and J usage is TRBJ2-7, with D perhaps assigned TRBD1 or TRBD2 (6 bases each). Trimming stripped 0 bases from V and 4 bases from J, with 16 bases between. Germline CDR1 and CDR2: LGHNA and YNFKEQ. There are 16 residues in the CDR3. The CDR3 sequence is CASSQEGAGTPYEQYF. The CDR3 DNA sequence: TGTGCCAGCAGCCAAGAGGGGGCCGGGACTCCTTACGAGCAGTACTTC.

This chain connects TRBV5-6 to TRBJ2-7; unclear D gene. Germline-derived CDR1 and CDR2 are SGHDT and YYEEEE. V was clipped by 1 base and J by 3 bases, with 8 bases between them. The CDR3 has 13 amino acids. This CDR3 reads CASSLRLRYEQYF. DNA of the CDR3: TGTGCCAGCAGCTTGCGGCTCCGCTACGAGCAGTACTTC.

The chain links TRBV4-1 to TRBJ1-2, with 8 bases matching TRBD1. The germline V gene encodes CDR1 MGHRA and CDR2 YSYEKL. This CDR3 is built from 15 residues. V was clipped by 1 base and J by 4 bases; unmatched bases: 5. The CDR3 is CASSQVGTGAYGYTF. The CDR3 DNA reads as TGCGCCAGCAGCCAAGTTGGGACAGGCGCCTATGGCTACACCTTC.

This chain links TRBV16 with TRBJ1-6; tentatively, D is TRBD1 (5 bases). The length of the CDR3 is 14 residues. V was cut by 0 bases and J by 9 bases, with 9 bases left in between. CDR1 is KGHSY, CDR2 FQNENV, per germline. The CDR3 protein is CASSQSEGSSPLHF. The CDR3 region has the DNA TGTGCCAGCAGCCAATCAGAGGGGTCTTCACCCCTCCACTTT.

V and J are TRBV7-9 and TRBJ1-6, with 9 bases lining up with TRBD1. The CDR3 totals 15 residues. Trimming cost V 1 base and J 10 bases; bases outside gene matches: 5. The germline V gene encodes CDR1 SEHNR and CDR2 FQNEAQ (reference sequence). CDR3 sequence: CASSLDGQGRSPLHF. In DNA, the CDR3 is TGTGCCAGCAGCTTAGACGGACAGGGGCGCTCACCCCTCCACTTT. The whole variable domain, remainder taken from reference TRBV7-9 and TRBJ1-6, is DTGVSQNPRHKITKRGQNVTFRCDPISEHNRLYWYRQTLGQGPEFLTYFQNEAQLEKSRLLSDRFSAERPKGSFSTLEIQRTEQGDSAMYLCASSLDGQGRSPLHFGNGTRLTVT.

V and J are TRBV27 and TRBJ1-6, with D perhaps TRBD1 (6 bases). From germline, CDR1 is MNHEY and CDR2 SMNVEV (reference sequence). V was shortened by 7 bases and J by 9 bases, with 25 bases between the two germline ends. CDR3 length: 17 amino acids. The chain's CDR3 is CASTSFILLGGGSPLHF. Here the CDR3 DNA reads TGTGCCAGCACCTCTTTTATCCTATTGGGGGGCGGTTCACCCCTCCACTTT.

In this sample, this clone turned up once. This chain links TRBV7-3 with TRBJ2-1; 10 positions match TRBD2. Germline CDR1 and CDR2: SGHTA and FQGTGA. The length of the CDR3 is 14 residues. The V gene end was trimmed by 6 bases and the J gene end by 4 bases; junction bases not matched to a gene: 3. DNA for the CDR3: TGTGCCAGCAGGATAGCGGGAGGATACAATGAGCAGTTCTTC. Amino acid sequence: CASRIAGGYNEQFF.

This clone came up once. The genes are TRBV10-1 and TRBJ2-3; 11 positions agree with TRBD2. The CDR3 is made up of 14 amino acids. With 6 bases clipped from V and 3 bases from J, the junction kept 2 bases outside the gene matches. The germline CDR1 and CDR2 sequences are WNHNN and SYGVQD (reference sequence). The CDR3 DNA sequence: TGCGCCAGCAGCCGACTAGCGGGGACAGATACGCAGTATTTT. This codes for CASSRLAGTDTQYF.

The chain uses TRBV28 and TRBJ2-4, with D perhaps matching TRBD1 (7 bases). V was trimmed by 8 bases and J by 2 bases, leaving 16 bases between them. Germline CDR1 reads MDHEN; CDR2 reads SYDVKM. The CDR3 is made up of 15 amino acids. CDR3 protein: CASREEGATKNIQYF. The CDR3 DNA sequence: TGTGCCAGCCGTGAGGAGGGGGCAACCAAAAACATTCAGTACTTC.

The CDR3 protein is CASSRDSTYEQYF. In nucleotides, the CDR3 is TGTGCCAGCAGTCGGGACTCCACCTACGAGCAGTACTTC. The rearrangement joins TRBV27 to TRBJ2-7, with D possibly being TRBD2 (6 bases). The CDR3 totals 13 residues. Trimming cost V 5 bases and J 2 bases, with 10 bases left between them. CDR1 is MNHEY, CDR2 SMNVEV, per germline (reference sequence).

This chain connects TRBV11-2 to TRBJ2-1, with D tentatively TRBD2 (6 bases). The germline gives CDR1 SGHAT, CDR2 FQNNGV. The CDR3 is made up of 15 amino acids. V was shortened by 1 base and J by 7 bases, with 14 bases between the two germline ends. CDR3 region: CASSLGGGAGNEQFF. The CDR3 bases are TGTGCCAGCAGCTTAGGTGGCGGGGCAGGGAATGAGCAGTTCTTC.

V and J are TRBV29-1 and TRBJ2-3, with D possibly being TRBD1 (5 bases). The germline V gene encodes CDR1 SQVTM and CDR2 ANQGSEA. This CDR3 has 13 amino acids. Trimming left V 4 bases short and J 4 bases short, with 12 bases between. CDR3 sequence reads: CSVGQQVADTQYF. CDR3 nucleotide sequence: TGCAGCGTTGGACAACAGGTAGCAGATACGCAGTATTTT.

The CDR3 is CASTPHGTGNGYTF. The CDR3 DNA sequence: TGTGCCAGCACCCCTCACGGGACAGGGAATGGCTACACCTTC. This rearrangement joins TRBV2 to TRBJ1-2, with 9 bases fitting TRBD1. The V and J ends lost 7 bases and 6 bases, in that order; junction bases with no gene match: 9. Germline CDR1 SNHLY, CDR2 FYNNEI. The CDR3 sequence is 14 residues long.

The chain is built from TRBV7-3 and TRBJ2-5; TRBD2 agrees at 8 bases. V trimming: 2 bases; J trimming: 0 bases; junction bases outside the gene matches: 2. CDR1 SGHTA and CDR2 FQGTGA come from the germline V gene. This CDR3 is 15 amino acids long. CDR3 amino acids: CASSLAGGNQETQYF. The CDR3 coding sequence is TGTGCCAGCAGCTTAGCGGGGGGAAACCAAGAGACCCAGTACTTC.

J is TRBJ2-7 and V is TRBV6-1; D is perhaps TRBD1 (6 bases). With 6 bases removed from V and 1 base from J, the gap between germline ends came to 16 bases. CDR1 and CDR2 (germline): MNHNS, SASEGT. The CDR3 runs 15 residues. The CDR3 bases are TGTGCCAGCAGCCCCGGACAGTACCTTTCCTACGAGCAGTACTTC. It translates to CASSPGQYLSYEQYF.

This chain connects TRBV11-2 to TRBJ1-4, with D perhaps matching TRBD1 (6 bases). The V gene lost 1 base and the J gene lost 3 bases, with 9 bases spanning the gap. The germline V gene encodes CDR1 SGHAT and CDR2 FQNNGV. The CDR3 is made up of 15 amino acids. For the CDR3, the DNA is TGTGCCAGCAGCTTAGCCGCAGGGGCTAATGAAAAACTGTTTTTT. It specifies CASSLAAGANEKLFF.

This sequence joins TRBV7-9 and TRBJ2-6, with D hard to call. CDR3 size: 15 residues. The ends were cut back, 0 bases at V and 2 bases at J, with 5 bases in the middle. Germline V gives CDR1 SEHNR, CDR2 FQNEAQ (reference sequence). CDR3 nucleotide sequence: TGTGCCAGCAGCTTAGCCCTAGCTGGGGCCAACGTCCTGACTTTC. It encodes CASSLALAGANVLTF. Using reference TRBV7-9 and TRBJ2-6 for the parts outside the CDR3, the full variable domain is DTGVSQNPRHKITKRGQNVTFRCDPISEHNRLYWYRQTLGQGPEFLTYFQNEAQLEKSRLLSDRFSAERPKGSFSTLEIQRTEQGDSAMYLCASSLALAGANVLTFGAGSRLTVL.

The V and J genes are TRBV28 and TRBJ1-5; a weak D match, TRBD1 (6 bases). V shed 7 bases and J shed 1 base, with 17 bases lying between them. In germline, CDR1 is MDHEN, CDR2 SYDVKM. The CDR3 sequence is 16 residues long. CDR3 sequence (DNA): TGTGCCAGCACCATCGTACAGGGAACGAGCAATCAGCCCCAGCATTTT. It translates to CASTIVQGTSNQPQHF.

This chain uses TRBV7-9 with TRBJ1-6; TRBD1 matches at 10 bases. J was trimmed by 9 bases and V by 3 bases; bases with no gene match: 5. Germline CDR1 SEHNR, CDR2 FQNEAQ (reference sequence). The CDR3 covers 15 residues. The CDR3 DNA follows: TGTGCCAGCAGCTTGGGACAGGGGAAGACTTCACCCCTCCACTTT. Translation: CASSLGQGKTSPLHF. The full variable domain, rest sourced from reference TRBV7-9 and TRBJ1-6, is DTGVSQNPRHKITKRGQNVTFRCDPISEHNRLYWYRQTLGQGPEFLTYFQNEAQLEKSRLLSDRFSAERPKGSFSTLEIQRTEQGDSAMYLCASSLGQGKTSPLHFGNGTRLTVT.

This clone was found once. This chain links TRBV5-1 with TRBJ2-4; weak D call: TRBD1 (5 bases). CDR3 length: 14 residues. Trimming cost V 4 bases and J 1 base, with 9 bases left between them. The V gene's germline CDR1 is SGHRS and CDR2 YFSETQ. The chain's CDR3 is CASSLTVAKNIQYF. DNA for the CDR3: TGCGCCAGCAGCCTGACAGTTGCCAAAAACATTCAGTACTTC.

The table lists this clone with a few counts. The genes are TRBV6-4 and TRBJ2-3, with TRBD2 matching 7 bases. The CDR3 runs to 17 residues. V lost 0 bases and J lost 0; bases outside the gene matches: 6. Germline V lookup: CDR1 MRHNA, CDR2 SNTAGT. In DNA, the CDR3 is TGTGCCAGCAGTGACTCGGTCGCTAGCGGTAGCACAGATACGCAGTATTTT. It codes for CASSDSVASGSTDTQYF.

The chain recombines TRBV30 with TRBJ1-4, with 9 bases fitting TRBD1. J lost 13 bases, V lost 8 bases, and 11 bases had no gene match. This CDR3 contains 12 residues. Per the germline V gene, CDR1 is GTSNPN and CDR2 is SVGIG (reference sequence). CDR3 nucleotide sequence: TGTGCCCACAGGGGGCAAGTACAAAGACTGTTTTTT. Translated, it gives CAHRGQVQRLFF.

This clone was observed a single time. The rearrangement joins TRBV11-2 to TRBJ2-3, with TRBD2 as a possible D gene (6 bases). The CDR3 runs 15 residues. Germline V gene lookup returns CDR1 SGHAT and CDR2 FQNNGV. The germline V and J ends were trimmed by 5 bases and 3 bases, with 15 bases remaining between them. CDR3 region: CASSTRLEITDTQYF. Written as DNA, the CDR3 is TGTGCCAGCAGCACCAGACTAGAGATTACAGATACGCAGTATTTT. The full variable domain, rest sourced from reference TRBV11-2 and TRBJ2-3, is EAGVAQSPRYKIIEKRQSVAFWCNPISGHATLYWYQQILGQGPKLLIQFQNNGVVDDSQLPKDRFSAERLKGVDSTLKIQPAKLEDSAVYLCASSTRLEITDTQYFGPGTRLTVL.

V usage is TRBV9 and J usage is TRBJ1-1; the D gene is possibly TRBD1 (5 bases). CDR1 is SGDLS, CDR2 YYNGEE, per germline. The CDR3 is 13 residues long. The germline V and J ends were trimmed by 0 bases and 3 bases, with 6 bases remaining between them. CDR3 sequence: CASSVVGDTEAFF. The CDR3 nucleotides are TGTGCCAGCAGCGTAGTGGGGGACACTGAAGCTTTCTTT.